The 17 T cell receptor beta chains given below trace back to one sample, sequenced in a study of T cell responses to AZD1222 COVID-19 vaccine. Method: immunoSEQ multiplex PCR; TCRdb's copy keeps in-frame clones and lacks some. The sample has around 160,000 clones; about nine tenths are singletons. Sequenced here: peripheral blood, sampled on day 0 of AZD1222 vaccination. These receptors were taken from an adult in good health.

The V gene is TRBV28, the J gene TRBJ2-3; 7 bases map to TRBD2. This CDR3 is 17 amino acids long. Germline lookup yields CDR1 MDHEN and CDR2 SYDVKM. V lost 7 bases and J lost 0; bases outside the gene matches: 13. The CDR3 loop is CASNWRGGGPSTDTQYF. CDR3 DNA: TGTGCCAGCAATTGGCGGGGCGGGGGACCCAGCACAGATACGCAGTATTTT.

The V gene is TRBV7-9, the J gene TRBJ1-1; 7 nucleotides line up with TRBD1. V lost 3 bases, J lost 6 bases, and 7 bases stayed unmatched. The CDR3 has 14 residues. Germline CDR1 reads SEHNR; CDR2 reads FQNEAQ (reference sequence). CDR3 in DNA: TGTGCCAGCAGCTTTGACAGGGAGGGGTCTGAAGCTTTCTTT. The encoded protein is CASSFDREGSEAFF.

The V call is TRBV19, the J call TRBJ1-2, with 11 nucleotides matching TRBD1. Unmatched junction bases numbered 6, after V lost 6 bases and J lost 6 bases. Germline CDR1 is LNHDA and CDR2 is SQIVND (reference sequence). The CDR3 runs 14 residues. DNA for the CDR3: TGTGCCAGTAGGCTGGACAGGGGGCTGGATGGCTACACCTTC. This codes for CASRLDRGLDGYTF.

This chain connects TRBV28 to TRBJ1-1, with 11 positions matching TRBD1. Looked up from germline, CDR1 is MDHEN and CDR2 is SYDVKM. The CDR3 contains 15 residues. V gave up 7 bases and J gave up 8 bases; unmatched junction bases: 12. This CDR3 reads CASIFGQGAAGEAFF. CDR3 sequence (DNA): TGTGCCAGCATCTTCGGACAGGGGGCGGCAGGGGAAGCTTTCTTT.

This clone is a singleton in its sample. The V and J genes are TRBV5-8 and TRBJ1-1; no reliable D call. The CDR3 contains 16 residues. Trimming cost V 2 bases and J 1 base, with 15 bases left between them. CDR1 is SGHTS and CDR2 is YDEGEE in the germline V gene. The CDR3 DNA reads TGTGCCAGCAGCTTTGGCGTTGGGCGGACGAACACTGAAGCTTTCTTT. It codes for CASSFGVGRTNTEAFF.

The V and J genes are TRBV4-2 and TRBJ1-1; weak D call: TRBD1 (5 bases). With 1 base removed from V and 5 bases from J, the gap between germline ends came to 20 bases. Germline V gene sequence: CDR1 LGHNA, CDR2 YNFKEQ. This CDR3 is built from 17 residues. DNA of the CDR3: TGTGCCAGCAGCCAAGTCCACAGAGGGGACGGGGGGACTGAAGCTTTCTTT. Its translation: CASSQVHRGDGGTEAFF.

This clone was seen a handful of times. The V gene is TRBV28, the J gene TRBJ1-1; weak D call: TRBD1 (6 bases). Germline assignment: CDR1 MDHEN and CDR2 SYDVKM. The CDR3 has 17 amino acids. The V and J ends lost 6 bases and 6 bases respectively, with 26 bases between them. The CDR3 region is CASSRVTGPFVPPEAFF. CDR3 sequence (DNA): TGTGCCAGCAGCCGGGTGACAGGCCCGTTTGTTCCCCCTGAAGCTTTCTTT.

J is TRBJ1-2 and V is TRBV28, with TRBD1 as a possible D gene (6 bases). The CDR3 runs to 14 residues. V gave up 7 bases and J gave up 7 bases, with 19 bases separating them. Germline CDR1 reads MDHEN; CDR2 reads SYDVKM. DNA of the CDR3: TGTGCCAGCAACTCAGCCCCTAGGGGGAGTGGCTACACCTTC. Protein product: CASNSAPRGSGYTF.

This chain uses TRBV7-8 with TRBJ2-7; D unclear. Germline V gives CDR1 SGHVS, CDR2 FQNEAQ. V lost 3 bases, J lost 3 bases, and 3 bases lay in between. This CDR3 spans 11 amino acids. The CDR3 here is CASSFYYEQYF. The CDR3 DNA reads TGTGCCAGCAGCTTCTACTACGAGCAGTACTTC.

The chain uses TRBV7-2 and TRBJ2-2; D is tentatively TRBD1 or TRBD2 (6 bases each). V dropped 6 bases and J dropped 3 bases, with 14 bases sitting between them. Per the germline V gene, CDR1 is SGHTA and CDR2 is FQGNSA. The length of the CDR3 is 15 residues. CDR3: CASRKGGLDTGELFF. In nucleotides, the CDR3 is TGTGCCAGCAGGAAGGGGGGCCTGGACACCGGGGAGCTGTTTTTT.

The CDR3 protein is CASSSRGSGNTIYF. CDR3 DNA sequence: TGTGCCAGCAGCTCAAGGGGCTCTGGAAACACCATATATTTT. The rearrangement joins TRBV5-6 to TRBJ1-3, with a possible D match to TRBD1 (5 bases). This CDR3 region has 14 residues. Trimming stripped 3 bases from V and 0 bases from J, with 7 bases between. Per germline, CDR1 SGHDT and CDR2 YYEEEE.

For the CDR3, the DNA is TGTGCCAGCACCCAGTTTCTAGCGGGGGACCACGAGCAGTACTTC. Translating gives CASTQFLAGDHEQYF. The chain carries TRBV3-1 (or the pseudogene TRBV3-2) and TRBJ2-7; 10 bases are shared with TRBD2. The CDR3 totals 15 residues. Trimming took 7 bases from V and 5 from J; bases not matched to a gene: 11. The germline V gene encodes CDR1 LGHDT and CDR2 YNNKEL (reference sequence).

The chain's CDR3 is CASSPTHPQETQYF. DNA for the CDR3: TGTGCCAGCAGTCCTACTCACCCCCAAGAGACCCAGTACTTC. The chain uses TRBV27 and TRBJ2-5; D is unresolved. Germline CDR1 is MNHEY and CDR2 is SMNVEV (reference sequence). The CDR3 totals 14 residues. V shed 5 bases and J shed 1 base, with 11 bases lying between them.

This rearrangement joins TRBV9 to TRBJ2-1; 15 bases map to TRBD2. The V gene's germline CDR1 is SGDLS and CDR2 YYNGEE. The trim removed 3 bases at V and 9 bases at J, leaving 10 bases unmatched. The CDR3 loop spans 17 amino acids. The CDR3 region is CASSGGGLAGGRGEQFF. In DNA form, the CDR3 reads TGTGCCAGCAGCGGAGGCGGACTAGCGGGGGGGCGAGGTGAGCAGTTCTTC.

V usage is TRBV29-1 and J usage is TRBJ2-1, with a possible D match to TRBD1 (6 bases). The CDR3 contains 12 residues. V lost 4 bases and J lost 7, with 11 bases in between. Germline CDR1 is SQVTM and CDR2 is ANQGSEA. CDR3 in amino acids: CSVAQGRNEQFF. CDR3 sequence (DNA): TGCAGCGTTGCACAGGGTAGGAATGAGCAGTTCTTC.

V is TRBV5-8 and J is TRBJ2-1; 7 bases align to TRBD1. The CDR3 contains 14 residues. V was clipped by 2 bases and J by 5 bases; unmatched bases: 4. In germline, CDR1 is SGHTS, CDR2 YDEGEE. In nucleotides, the CDR3 is TGTGCCAGCAGCTTATACAGGGGAAACAATGAGCAGTTCTTC. Translating gives CASSLYRGNNEQFF. Filled out from reference TRBV5-8 and TRBJ2-1, the complete variable domain reads EAGVTQSPTHLIKTRGQQATLRCSPISGHTSVYWYQQALGLGLQFLLWYDEGEERNRGNFPPRFSGRQFPNYSSELNVNALELEDSALYLCASSLYRGNNEQFFGPGTRLTVL.

The chain uses TRBV5-5 and TRBJ2-3, with TRBD1 as a possible D gene (6 bases). Germline assignment: CDR1 SGHKS and CDR2 YYEKEE (reference sequence). The CDR3 extends over 16 amino acids. V lost 2 bases and J 0 bases, leaving 13 bases between the germline ends. The CDR3 spells CASSLILQGSTDTQYF. The CDR3 DNA reads as TGTGCCAGCAGCTTAATCCTACAGGGCAGCACAGATACGCAGTATTTT.